The sequence of this T cell receptor (beta chain) was determined in a study of cytomegalovirus exposure and HLA in healthy donors. V dropped 4 bases and J dropped 7 bases, with 18 bases sitting between them. The CDR3 has 15 residues. Germline values: CDR1 SGHRS, CDR2 YFSETQ. A few counts support this clone. No antigen is known for it. Clones were sequenced by immunoSEQ multiplex PCR, and TCRdb holds only the in-frame ones, with some missing. The sample holds 200,000 to 300,000 clones; around 86% are singletons and the top ten take over 0.95%. Study-wide points: Researchers reported that a few CMV-associated chains were confirmed in vitro as CMV antigen-specific. For cytomegalovirus status, the classifier reportedly gave diagnoses with high specificity and sensitivity. The investigators catalogued 150 to 200 TCR beta chains as cytomegalovirus-associated.

The clonotype comes from a young woman in good health and CMV-seropositive. The specimen was PBMCs. The J gene is TRBJ1-5, the V gene TRBV5-1, with D perhaps TRBD1 (6 bases). CDR3 nucleotides: TGCGCCAGCAGCGAAACAGGGACATCGGTCCAGCCCCAGCATTTT. Its translation is CASSETGTSVQPQHF.